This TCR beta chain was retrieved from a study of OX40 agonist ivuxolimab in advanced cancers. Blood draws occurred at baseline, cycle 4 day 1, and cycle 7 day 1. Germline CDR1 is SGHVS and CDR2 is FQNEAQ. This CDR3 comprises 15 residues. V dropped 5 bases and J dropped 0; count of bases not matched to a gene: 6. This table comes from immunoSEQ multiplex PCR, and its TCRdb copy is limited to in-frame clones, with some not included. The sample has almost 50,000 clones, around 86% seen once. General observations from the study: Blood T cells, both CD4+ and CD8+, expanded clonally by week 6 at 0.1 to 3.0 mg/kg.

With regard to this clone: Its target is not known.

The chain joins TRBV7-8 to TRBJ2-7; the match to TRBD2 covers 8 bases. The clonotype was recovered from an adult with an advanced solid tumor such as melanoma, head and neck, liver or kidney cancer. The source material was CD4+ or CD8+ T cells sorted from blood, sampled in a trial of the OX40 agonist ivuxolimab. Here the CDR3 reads CASSPLSGSSYEQYF. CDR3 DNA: TGTGCCAGCAGCCCCTTGAGCGGGAGCTCCTACGAGCAGTACTTC.